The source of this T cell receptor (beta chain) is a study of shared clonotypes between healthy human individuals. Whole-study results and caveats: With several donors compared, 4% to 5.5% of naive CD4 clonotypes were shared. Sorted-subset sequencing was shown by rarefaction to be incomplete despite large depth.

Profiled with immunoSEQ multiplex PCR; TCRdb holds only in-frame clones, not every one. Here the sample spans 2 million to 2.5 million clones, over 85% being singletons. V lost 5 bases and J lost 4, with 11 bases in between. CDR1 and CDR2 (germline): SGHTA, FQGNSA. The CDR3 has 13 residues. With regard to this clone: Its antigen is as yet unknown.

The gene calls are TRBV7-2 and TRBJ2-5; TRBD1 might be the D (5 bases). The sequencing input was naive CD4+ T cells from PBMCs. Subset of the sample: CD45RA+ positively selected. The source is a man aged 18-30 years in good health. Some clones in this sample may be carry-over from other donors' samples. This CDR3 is CASSRQRGETQYF. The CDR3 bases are TGTGCCAGCAGCCGACAGAGAGGAGAGACCCAGTACTTC.